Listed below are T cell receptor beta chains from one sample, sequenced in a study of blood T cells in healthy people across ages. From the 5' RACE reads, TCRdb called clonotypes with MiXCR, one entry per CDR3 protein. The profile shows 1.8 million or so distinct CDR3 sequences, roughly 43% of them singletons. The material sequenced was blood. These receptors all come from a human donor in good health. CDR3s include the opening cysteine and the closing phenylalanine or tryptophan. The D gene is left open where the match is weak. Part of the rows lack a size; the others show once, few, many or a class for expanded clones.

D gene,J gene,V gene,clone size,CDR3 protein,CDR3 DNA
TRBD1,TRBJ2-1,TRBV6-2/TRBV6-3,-,CASSYPLWTGRYNEQFF,TGTGCCAGCAGTTACCCACTTTGGACAGGTCGATACAATGAGCAGTTCTTC
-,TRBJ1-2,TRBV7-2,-,CASSLIGGRVGSYTF,TGTGCCAGCAGCTTAATAGGGGGTCGGGTTGGAAGCTACACCTTC
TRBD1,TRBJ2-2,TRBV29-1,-,CSVERPGQGSTGELFF,TGCAGCGTTGAACGACCGGGACAGGGGAGCACCGGGGAGCTGTTTTTT
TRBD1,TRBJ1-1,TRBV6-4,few,CASSVDRGGTEAFF,TGTGCCAGCAGTGTGGACAGGGGGGGCACTGAAGCTTTCTTT
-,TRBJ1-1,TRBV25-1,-,CASTQGGHAEAFF,TGTGCCAGCACTCAGGGAGGGCATGCCGAAGCTTTCTTT
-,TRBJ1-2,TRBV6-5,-,CASSYSSWGSNYGYTF,TGTGCCAGCAGTTACTCGAGCTGGGGCTCTAACTATGGCTACACCTTC
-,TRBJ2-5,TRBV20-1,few,CSARDSRDIQETQYF,TGCAGTGCTAGAGATTCCCGGGACATCCAAGAGACCCAGTACTTC
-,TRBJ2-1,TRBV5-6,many,CASSSGDNEQFF,TGTGCCAGCAGTTCGGGAGACAATGAGCAGTTCTTC
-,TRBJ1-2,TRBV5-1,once,CASSLAVGQDYGYTF,TGCGCCAGCAGCTTGGCCGTCGGCCAGGACTATGGCTACACCTTC
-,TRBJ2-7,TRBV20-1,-,CSASHGPVYEQYF,TGCAGTGCTTCTCATGGACCAGTCTACGAGCAGTACTTC
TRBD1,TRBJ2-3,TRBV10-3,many,CAISERQGETDTQYF,TGTGCCATCAGTGAGCGGCAGGGGGAAACAGATACGCAGTATTTT
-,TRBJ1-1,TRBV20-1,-,CSARDWKGQDTEAFF,TGCAGTGCTAGAGATTGGAAGGGGCAGGACACTGAAGCTTTCTTT
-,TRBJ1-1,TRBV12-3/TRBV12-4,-,CASSLVWYTEAFF,TGTGCCAGCAGTTTAGTTTGGTACACTGAAGCTTTCTTT
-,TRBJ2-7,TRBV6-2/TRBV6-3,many,CASSYPDEQYF,TGTGCCAGCAGTTACCCCGACGAGCAGTACTTC
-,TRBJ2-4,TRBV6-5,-,CASRTGFTDIQYF,TGTGCCAGCAGAACAGGGTTTACGGACATTCAGTACTTC
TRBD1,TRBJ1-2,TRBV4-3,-,CASSHLGTDYGYTF,TGCGCCAGCAGCCATTTAGGGACAGACTATGGCTACACCTTC
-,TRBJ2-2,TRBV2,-,CASTRAQPNTGELFF,TGTGCCAGCACGCGGGCACAGCCGAACACCGGGGAGCTGTTTTTT
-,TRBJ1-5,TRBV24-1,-,CATSDRHQPQHF,TGTGCCACCAGTGACAGGCATCAGCCCCAGCATTTT
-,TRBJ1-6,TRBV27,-,CASSKARGLSSYNSPLHF,TGTGCCAGCAGTAAGGCGCGGGGGCTTAGCTCCTATAATTCACCCCTCCACTTT
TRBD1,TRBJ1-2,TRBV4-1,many,CASSQDSPGQGAQGYTF,TGCGCCAGCAGCCAAGACTCTCCGGGACAGGGGGCGCAGGGCTACACCTTC
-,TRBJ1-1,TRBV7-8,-,CASSLDLGRDISTEAFF,TGTGCCAGCAGTCTAGACCTCGGACGGGACATATCGACTGAAGCTTTCTTT
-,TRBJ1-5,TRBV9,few,CASSVGGGVTGNQPQHF,TGTGCCAGCAGCGTCGGGGGGGGCGTCACGGGCAATCAGCCCCAGCATTTT
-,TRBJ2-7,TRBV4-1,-,CASSQDITAYYEQYF,TGCGCCAGCAGCCAAGATATTACAGCCTACTACGAGCAGTACTTC
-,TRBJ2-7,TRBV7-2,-,CASSYPGRSYEQYF,TGTGCCAGCAGCTACCCGGGTCGATCTTACGAGCAGTACTTC